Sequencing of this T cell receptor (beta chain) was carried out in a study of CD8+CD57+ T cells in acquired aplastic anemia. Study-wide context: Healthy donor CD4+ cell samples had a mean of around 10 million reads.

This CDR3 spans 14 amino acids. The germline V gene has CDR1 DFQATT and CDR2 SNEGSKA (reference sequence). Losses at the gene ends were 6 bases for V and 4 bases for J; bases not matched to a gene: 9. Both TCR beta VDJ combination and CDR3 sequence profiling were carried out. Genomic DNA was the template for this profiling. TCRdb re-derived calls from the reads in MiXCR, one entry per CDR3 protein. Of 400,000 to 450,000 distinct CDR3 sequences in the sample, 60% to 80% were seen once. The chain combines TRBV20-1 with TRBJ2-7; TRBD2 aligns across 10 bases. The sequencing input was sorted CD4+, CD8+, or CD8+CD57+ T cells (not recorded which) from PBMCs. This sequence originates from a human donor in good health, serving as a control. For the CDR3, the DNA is TGCAGTGCCCAGGTGGCTAGCGGGGGATACGAGCAGTACTTC. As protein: CSAQVASGGYEQYF.